Only a few counts were recorded for the clone carrying this T cell receptor beta chain. The antigen is undetermined. The sample originates from a study of blood T cells in healthy people across ages. Study outcomes and limitations: Observed TCR beta diversity per million T cells went down as age went up. This fall followed a roughly linear course with age.

Next came a second PCR, run for about 6 to 12 cycles, which used a sample-barcoded 5' primer along with a J-beta primer mix. TCRdb re-analysed the 5' RACE reads in MiXCR, keeping a single row per CDR3 protein. The sample records 1.5 million to 2 million distinct CDR3 sequences, 28% being singletons. Staff drew around 10 milliliters of peripheral blood from each donor. In germline, CDR1 is SQVTM, CDR2 ANQGSEA. This CDR3 is 14 amino acids long. Trimming left V 4 bases short and J 7 bases short, with 17 bases between. This receptor was obtained from a young woman in good health. The gene calls are TRBV29-1 and TRBJ2-1; a weak D match, TRBD1 (6 bases). The sequenced sample was blood. The CDR3 bases are TGCAGCGTTGTACGAATGGCAGGGACAAATGAGCAGTTCTTC. Its translation is CSVVRMAGTNEQFF.